These 18 T cell receptor beta chains originate from one sample sequenced in a study of T cell repertoires in cytomegalovirus infection. TCRdb re-analysed the reads in MiXCR, keeping a single row per CDR3 protein. The sample holds hundreds of thousands of distinct CDR3 sequences, about a third seen once. Their antigen targets remain unknown. This material consisted of cultured CD8+ T cells from PBMCs, taken from culture after CMV antigen stimulation. The receptors here all came from a human donor in good health (CMV status not recorded). Some clones in this sample may be carry-over from other donors' samples.

The chain employs TRBV9 and TRBJ2-3; 8 positions match TRBD1. The CDR3 loop spans 15 amino acids. V was clipped by 3 bases and J by 1 base; unmatched bases: 4. CDR1 is SGDLS, CDR2 YYNGEE, per germline. The CDR3 here is CASSAPGQGTDTQYF. The CDR3 DNA follows: TGTGCCAGCAGCGCGCCGGGACAGGGCACAGATACGCAGTATTTT.

This chain connects TRBV2 to TRBJ2-3; a weak D match, TRBD2 (6 bases). Trimming stripped 6 bases from V and 6 bases from J, with 16 bases between. Germline CDR1 reads SNHLY; CDR2 reads FYNNEI. This CDR3 is built from 14 residues. CDR3 coding DNA: TGTGCCAGCAGAGGGGACTTCTCGCCGGATACGCAGTATTTT. Translated, it gives CASRGDFSPDTQYF.

This clonotype was counted many times. This rearrangement joins TRBV6-6 to TRBJ2-3; D is possibly TRBD2 (6 bases). The CDR3 contains 15 residues. V was trimmed by 7 bases and J by 3 bases, leaving 17 bases between them. The V gene's germline CDR1 is MNHNY and CDR2 SVGAGI (reference sequence). The CDR3 DNA follows: TGTGCCAGCACCCAAGCGGGCAGGGTGACAGATACGCAGTATTTT. It specifies CASTQAGRVTDTQYF.

J is TRBJ2-7 and V is TRBV7-9, with TRBD1 as a possible D gene (5 bases). V lost 4 bases to trimming and J lost 3 bases, with 13 bases between them. In germline, CDR1 is SEHNR, CDR2 FQNEAQ (reference sequence). The CDR3 has 14 amino acids. The CDR3 region has the DNA TGTGCCAGCAGCTCCTCAGGGATTGGCTACGAGCAGTACTTC. Translating gives CASSSSGIGYEQYF.

The gene calls are TRBV5-5 and TRBJ2-4; no reliable D call. V gave up 4 bases and J gave up 7 bases, with 9 bases separating them. The germline CDR1 and CDR2 sequences are SGHKS and YYEKEE (reference sequence). The CDR3 spans 12 residues. In DNA form, the CDR3 reads TGTGCCAGCAGCCTCAGCTTGAACATTCAGTACTTC. Protein: CASSLSLNIQYF.

V gene TRBV19 combines with J gene TRBJ1-5, with D perhaps TRBD1 (6 bases). This CDR3 has 18 residues. The ends were cut back, 1 base at V and 2 bases at J, with 18 bases in the middle. Per germline, CDR1 LNHDA and CDR2 SQIVND (reference sequence). The DNA of the CDR3 is TGTGCCAGTAGTATAGTCCACTTACAGGGAGGGGGCAATCAGCCCCAGCATTTT. It specifies CASSIVHLQGGGNQPQHF. Supplemented by reference TRBV19 and TRBJ1-5, the full variable domain reads DGGITQSPKYLFRKEGQNVTLSCEQNLNHDAMYWYRQDPGQGLRLIYYSQIVNDFQKGDIAEGYSVSREKKESFPLTVTSAQKNPTAFYLCASSIVHLQGGGNQPQHFGDGTRLSIL.

This chain uses TRBV4-3 with TRBJ2-3; no reliable D call. Per germline, CDR1 LGHNA and CDR2 YSLEER. This CDR3 has 12 residues. With 0 bases removed from V and 8 bases from J, the gap between germline ends came to 6 bases. The CDR3 reads CASSQDRFTQYF. The CDR3 DNA reads TGCGCCAGCAGCCAAGATAGGTTTACGCAGTATTTT.

CDR3 coding DNA: TGTGCCAGCGCCCCCGGGGGGGGCCTGGGCGGCTACACCTTC. Translation: CASAPGGGLGGYTF. The chain is built from TRBV27 and TRBJ1-2, with D perhaps TRBD1 (6 bases). V was trimmed by 8 bases and J by 8 bases, leaving 21 bases between them. There are 14 residues in the CDR3. CDR1 and CDR2 (germline): MNHEY, SMNVEV (reference sequence).

In this sample, this clonotype turned up many times. The chain recombines TRBV7-8 with TRBJ1-1; D perhaps matches TRBD1 (5 bases). This CDR3 is built from 15 residues. CDR1 and CDR2 from the germline V gene are SGHVS and FQNEAQ. V was shortened by 5 bases and J by 0 bases, with 13 bases between the two germline ends. In DNA form, the CDR3 reads TGTGCCAGCAGCCATCGGGGACTGCTGAACACTGAAGCTTTCTTT. It translates to CASSHRGLLNTEAFF.

This clonotype was seen many times. The chain has TRBV7-2 and TRBJ2-7; 7 bases match TRBD1. The CDR3 extends over 14 amino acids. Germline V CDR1 and CDR2: SGHTA, FQGNSA. The V gene end was trimmed by 3 bases and the J gene end by 2 bases; junction bases not matched to a gene: 4. Here the CDR3 DNA reads TGTGCCAGCAGCTTTGGGGGACAGCCCTACGAGCAGTACTTC. Protein product: CASSFGGQPYEQYF.

The J gene is TRBJ1-1, the V gene TRBV6-6, with a possible D match to TRBD1 (5 bases). Germline CDR1 reads MNHNY; CDR2 reads SVGAGI (reference sequence). The CDR3 runs 14 residues. V was shortened by 6 bases and J by 4 bases, with 15 bases between the two germline ends. CDR3 in amino acids: CASSLLGTGTEAFF. CDR3 coding DNA: TGTGCCAGCAGCCTCCTTGGGACCGGCACTGAAGCTTTCTTT.

The chain uses TRBV4-1 and TRBJ2-5; TRBD2 is a possible D gene (6 bases). Trimming pared 0 bases from V and 3 bases from J, leaving 8 bases between. The CDR3 length is 14 residues. From germline, CDR1 is MGHRA and CDR2 YSYEKL. In nucleotides, the CDR3 is TGCGCCAGCAGCCAAGATCCGGGGGAAGAGACCCAGTACTTC. It translates to CASSQDPGEETQYF.

This clonotype was observed many times. The gene calls are TRBV7-9 and TRBJ1-1; 7 nucleotides match TRBD1. Losses at the gene ends were 5 bases for V and 4 bases for J; bases not matched to a gene: 13. Germline lookup yields CDR1 SEHNR and CDR2 FQNEAQ (reference sequence). This CDR3 has 16 amino acids. CDR3 amino acids: CASSLPDDRDGTEAFF. The CDR3 nucleotides are TGTGCCAGCAGCCTGCCTGATGACAGGGATGGCACTGAAGCTTTCTTT.

V is TRBV19 and J is TRBJ1-2; no clear D gene. This CDR3 has 10 residues. Germline V gene data show CDR1 as LNHDA and CDR2 as SQIVND (reference sequence). Between the trimmed V and J ends, which lost 10 bases and 6 bases, there was a span of 9 bases. The CDR3 region has the DNA TGTGCCACTTCAGCTAATGGCTACACCTTC. Its translation is CATSANGYTF.

In this sample, this clonotype turned up a few times. The chain employs TRBV28 and TRBJ1-1, with D possibly matching TRBD1 (6 bases). The CDR3 consists of 15 residues. The V end lost 2 bases, the J end lost 1 base, and 11 bases lay between the germline ends. Germline-derived CDR1 and CDR2 are MDHEN and SYDVKM. As DNA, the CDR3 is TGTGCCAGCAGTTTACAGGGGTTGTGGAACACTGAAGCTTTCTTT. The encoded protein is CASSLQGLWNTEAFF.

At least ten counts were recorded for this clonotype. The chain is built from TRBV18 and TRBJ1-1, with 10 bases fitting TRBD1. CDR3 length equals 15 residues. Germline CDR1 reads KGHSH; CDR2 reads LQKENI. The V gene end was trimmed by 6 bases and the J gene end by 0 bases; junction bases not matched to a gene: 4. CDR3 sequence: CASSRDRGMNTEAFF. The CDR3 coding sequence is TGTGCCAGCTCTCGGGACAGGGGAATGAACACTGAAGCTTTCTTT.

This clonotype was detected only a few times. The V gene is TRBV7-9, the J gene TRBJ1-5; possibly TRBD1 for D (5 bases). The V and J ends lost 8 bases and 3 bases respectively, with 14 bases between them. In germline, CDR1 is SEHNR, CDR2 FQNEAQ (reference sequence). The CDR3 length is 14 residues. DNA for the CDR3: TGTGCCAGCGGCGGGGACGGGCCCAATCAGCCCCAGCATTTT. Translation: CASGGDGPNQPQHF.

This clonotype was detected only a few times. The V and J genes are TRBV7-9 and TRBJ2-1, with TRBD2 matching 7 bases. This CDR3 contains 16 residues. With 0 bases clipped from V and 8 bases from J, the junction kept 10 bases outside the gene matches. Germline CDR1 reads SEHNR; CDR2 reads FQNEAQ (reference sequence). The CDR3 is CASSLAGRLAVDEQFF. As DNA, the CDR3 is TGTGCCAGCAGCTTAGCGGGGAGACTAGCTGTCGATGAGCAGTTCTTC.